What follows describes a single T cell receptor beta chain. Its antigen is currently unknown. Germline CDR1 and CDR2: SGHRS and YFSETQ. This CDR3 has 15 amino acids. Trimming left V 1 base short and J 8 bases short, with 16 bases between. This sample stems from a study of identical twins. Study-wide results and caveats: Possibly, invariant MAIT and iNKT cells partly confounded zero-insertion analyses. Within twin pairs, the out-of-frame alpha sequences they shared showed excess low generation probability. For out-of-frame beta sequences, excess twin sharing was weaker. Insertions ran lower in abundant cord blood beta clonotypes, though not in memory repertoires.

Using its own MiXCR run on the 5' RACE reads, TCRdb lists one record per CDR3 protein. The table includes under 400,000 distinct CDR3 sequences, 7% to 9.5% detected once. This TCR came from a woman in her 50s in good health. The chain recombines TRBV5-1 with TRBJ2-1, with D uncertain. Sequencing input: naive T cells sorted from blood. The DNA of the CDR3 is TGCGCCAGCAGCTTGAACTATCACTCCTCTGATGAGCAGTTCTTC. Translated, it gives CASSLNYHSSDEQFF.